These 14 T cell receptor beta chains originate from one sample sequenced in a study of monozygotic twins with inflammatory bowel disease. No DNA is given; TCRdb re-called the 5' RACE reads and lists each CDR3 protein once. The sample shows 420,000 or so distinct CDR3 sequences, and roughly 2.5% sits with its ten largest clones. Sequencing was done on a sample of blood. These receptors were collected from a human donor with ulcerative colitis or Crohn's disease, or a healthy co-twin of an affected twin (not recorded which).

This chain connects TRBV27 to TRBJ2-7; the D gene TCRdb calls, TRBD1, cannot be checked with no DNA. The length of the CDR3 is 17 residues. Per the germline V gene, CDR1 is MNHEY and CDR2 is SMNVEV (reference sequence). The CDR3 region is CASRPDRDRANSYEQYF.

CDR3 residues: CASLTGALGANVLTF. This sequence joins TRBV28 and TRBJ2-6; no DNA is available, so the TRBD1 call from TCRdb remains unchecked. The V gene's germline CDR1 is MDHEN and CDR2 SYDVKM. The CDR3 totals 15 residues.

V gene TRBV5-1 combines with J gene TRBJ2-1; the D call of TRBD2 rests on TCRdb alone, since no DNA is present to check it. The CDR3 runs to 14 residues. CDR1 and CDR2 (germline): SGHRS, YFSETQ. CDR3 in amino acids: CPSRGGGAENEQFF. Full variable domain (outside the CDR3, taken from reference TRBV5-1 and TRBJ2-1): KAGVTQTPRYLIKTRGQQVTLSCSPISGHRSVSWYQQTPGQGLQFLFEYFSETQRNKGNFPGRFSGRQFSNSRSEMNVSTLELGDSALYLCPSRGGGAENEQFFGPGTRLTVL.

The V and J genes are TRBV5-1 and TRBJ1-1. The CDR3 spans 16 residues. Per the germline V gene, CDR1 is SGHRS and CDR2 is YFSETQ. The CDR3 sequence: CASSLGGRGGNTEAFF.

V is TRBV15 and J is TRBJ1-2; TCRdb reports TRBD1, a call that lacks DNA to check it against. Per germline, CDR1 LNHNV and CDR2 YYDKDF (reference sequence). This CDR3 is built from 15 residues. The CDR3 sequence is CATSEPGAPGYGYTF.

This rearrangement joins TRBV7-6 to TRBJ2-7. Germline V CDR1 and CDR2: SGHVS, FNYEAQ. The CDR3 totals 14 residues. The CDR3: CASSYGQDSYEQYF.

J is TRBJ1-5 and V is TRBV20-1; the TRBD1 assignment by TCRdb is unverifiable without DNA. The CDR3 sequence is 17 residues long. Germline V gene lookup returns CDR1 DFQATT and CDR2 SNEGSKA (reference sequence). CDR3 protein: CSAKSPPRPGGNQPQHF.

The V gene is TRBV5-1, the J gene TRBJ1-2. CDR1 SGHRS and CDR2 YFSETQ come from the germline V gene. The CDR3 is 15 amino acids. The CDR3 region is CASSSLGETARGYTF.

The chain couples TRBV5-5 to TRBJ1-2; without DNA, the TCRdb call of TRBD1 cannot be checked. The CDR3 length is 16 residues. CDR1 is SGHKS and CDR2 is YYEKEE in the germline V gene (reference sequence). The CDR3 sequence: CASSLADRGLPYGYTF.

The chain links TRBV5-1 to TRBJ1-1. This CDR3 comprises 13 residues. Germline V lookup: CDR1 SGHRS, CDR2 YFSETQ. CDR3 in amino acids: CASSLVLQGGAFF.

This sequence joins TRBV18 and TRBJ1-5; without DNA, the TCRdb call of TRBD1 cannot be checked. The germline V gene has CDR1 KGHSH and CDR2 LQKENI. This CDR3 spans 15 amino acids. The chain's CDR3 is CASSAGTGYRQPQHF.

The chain combines TRBV5-1 with TRBJ2-2. The CDR3 totals 15 residues. CDR1 and CDR2 from the germline V gene are SGHRS and YFSETQ. This CDR3 is CASSLVTANTGELFF. Based on the CDR3 plus reference TRBV5-1 and TRBJ2-2, the full variable domain is KAGVTQTPRYLIKTRGQQVTLSCSPISGHRSVSWYQQTPGQGLQFLFEYFSETQRNKGNFPGRFSGRQFSNSRSEMNVSTLELGDSALYLCASSLVTANTGELFFGEGSRLTVL.

The chain employs TRBV12-3 or TRBV12-4 and TRBJ2-1; the TCRdb D gene call, TRBD2, has no DNA to confirm it. The CDR3 runs to 14 residues. CDR3 sequence: CASPGTTYFNEQFF.

The rearrangement joins TRBV20-1 to TRBJ2-7; TCRdb's assignment of TRBD2 cannot be checked, as there is no DNA. This CDR3 has 14 amino acids. Germline assignment: CDR1 DFQATT and CDR2 SNEGSKA (reference sequence). The CDR3 protein is CSANSGTSTYEQYF.